The next 16 T cell receptor beta chains were all read from a single sample in a study of blood T cell repertoires in COVID-19. Measured with immunoSEQ multiplex PCR; TCRdb has only the in-frame clones, and not every one. Here the sample spans about 170,000 clones, roughly 90% being singletons. The material sequenced was PBMCs or T cells enriched from blood (not recorded which). The receptors stem from a woman aged 45-65 years who had recovered from COVID-19.

V and J are TRBV2 and TRBJ2-7, with 8 bases identical to TRBD1. CDR1 is SNHLY, CDR2 FYNNEI, per germline. The CDR3 length is 15 residues. With 7 bases clipped from V and 4 bases from J, the junction kept 12 bases outside the gene matches. CDR3 nucleotide sequence: TGTGCCAGCAATGACAGGGGAATAGCTAGGTACGAGCAGTACTTC. Translation gives CASNDRGIARYEQYF. The complete variable domain, with remaining parts taken from reference TRBV2 and TRBJ2-7, reads EPEVTQTPSHQVTQMGQEVILRCVPISNHLYFYWYRQILGQKVEFLVSFYNNEISEKSEIFDDQFSVERPDGSNFTLKIRSTKLEDSAMYFCASNDRGIARYEQYFGPGTRLTVT.

The rearrangement joins TRBV19 to TRBJ2-1; TRBD2 aligns across 11 bases. Germline V CDR1 and CDR2: LNHDA, SQIVND (reference sequence). J was trimmed by 4 bases and V by 8 bases; bases with no gene match: 7. This CDR3 contains 15 residues. The CDR3 DNA reads TGTGCCAGTGCCCTGACTAGCGGGGCTTACAATGAGCAGTTCTTC. This codes for CASALTSGAYNEQFF.

This chain links TRBV23-1 with TRBJ2-3; no clear D. TRBV23-1 is annotated as an ORF whose role is uncertain. V was trimmed by 3 bases and J by 1 base, leaving 11 bases between them. The CDR3 spans 15 residues. CDR3 sequence (DNA): TGCGCCAGCAGTCAGTTTACGACTGGCACAGATACGCAGTATTTT. The encoded protein is CASSQFTTGTDTQYF.

The chain is built from TRBV6-2 or TRBV6-3 and TRBJ2-1, with TRBD2 matching 9 bases. The CDR3 runs 14 residues. J lost 9 bases, V lost 6 bases, and 9 bases had no gene match. Looked up from germline, CDR1 is MNHEY and CDR2 is SVGEGT. CDR3 amino acids: CASSSGTSISEQFF. The CDR3 DNA follows: TGTGCCAGCAGCTCCGGGACTAGCATCAGTGAGCAGTTCTTC.

The V gene is TRBV4-1, the J gene TRBJ1-1; TRBD1 might be the D (5 bases). The CDR3 is made up of 13 amino acids. The germline V gene encodes CDR1 MGHRA and CDR2 YSYEKL. V lost 1 base, J lost 8 bases, and 11 bases lay in between. The CDR3: CASSQGGDPEAFF. The DNA of the CDR3 is TGCGCCAGCAGCCAAGGGGGGGATCCCGAAGCTTTCTTT.

The gene calls are TRBV5-1 and TRBJ2-7; 9 bases are shared with TRBD2. CDR1 is SGHRS and CDR2 is YFSETQ in the germline V gene. The CDR3 length is 17 residues. Trimming took 3 bases from V and 1 from J; bases not matched to a gene: 11. CDR3 nucleotide sequence: TGCGCCAGCAGCTCGAGCCGATTGGCGGGAGGGTCCTACGAGCAGTACTTC. Its protein product is CASSSSRLAGGSYEQYF.

CDR3 sequence (DNA): TGTGCCAGCAGTCTCATAGCTCCGAACACTGAAGCTTTCTTT. It is translated as CASSLIAPNTEAFF. The rearrangement links TRBV28 to TRBJ1-1; D gene unclear. V was shortened by 5 bases and J by 1 base, with 11 bases between the two germline ends. In germline, CDR1 is MDHEN, CDR2 SYDVKM. The CDR3 has 14 residues.

For this clone: One end of the junction is discordant with germline, which a read error may explain. The chain uses TRBV7-7 and TRBJ2-1; possibly TRBD2 for D (6 bases). Looked up from germline, CDR1 is SSHAT and CDR2 is FNYEAQ (reference sequence). This CDR3 contains 15 residues. The CDR3 loop reads CASSPRRGSYNEQFF. The DNA of the CDR3 is TGTGCTAGCAGCCCCAGGCGGGGCAGTTACAATGAGCAGTTCTTC. Looking up the rest from reference TRBV7-7 and TRBJ2-1 gives the full variable domain: GAGVSQSPRYKVTKRGQDVTLRCDPISSHATLYWYQQALGQGPEFLTYFNYEAQPDKSGLPSDRFSAERPEGSISTLTIQRTEQRDSAMYRCASSPRRGSYNEQFFGPGTRLTVL.

The chain employs TRBV4-1 and TRBJ2-1, with 7 positions matching TRBD2. The V and J ends lost 6 bases and 2 bases, in that order; junction bases with no gene match: 10. Germline V CDR1 and CDR2: MGHRA, YSYEKL. This CDR3 is 16 amino acids long. This chain's CDR3 is CASRNPGGSTYNEQFF. The CDR3 bases are TGCGCCAGCAGGAACCCGGGCGGGAGTACCTACAATGAGCAGTTCTTC.

The chain couples TRBV2 to TRBJ1-1, with a possible D match to TRBD1 (5 bases). V dropped 6 bases and J dropped 1 base, with 12 bases sitting between them. CDR1 is SNHLY, CDR2 FYNNEI, per germline. CDR3 size: 14 residues. CDR3 region: CASRASTGNTEAFF. The DNA of the CDR3 is TGTGCCAGCAGAGCTTCTACAGGGAACACTGAAGCTTTCTTT.

The gene calls are TRBV28 and TRBJ2-7; 8 positions agree with TRBD1. CDR1 and CDR2 from the germline V gene are MDHEN and SYDVKM. The CDR3 is 17 amino acids. The V and J ends lost 5 bases and 3 bases, in that order; junction bases with no gene match: 15. Here the CDR3 reads CASSTPTTGQGSYEQYF. For the CDR3, the DNA is TGTGCCAGCAGTACCCCCACAACTGGACAGGGTAGCTACGAGCAGTACTTC.

This chain joins TRBV5-6 and TRBJ2-5; D is uncertain. CDR1 is SGHDT and CDR2 is YYEEEE in the germline V gene. This CDR3 region has 15 residues. V was shortened by 3 bases and J by 2 bases, with 14 bases between the two germline ends. This CDR3 reads CASSSLELVQETQYF. CDR3 nucleotides: TGTGCCAGCAGCTCCCTTGAGTTGGTACAAGAGACCCAGTACTTC. The full variable domain, rest sourced from reference TRBV5-6 and TRBJ2-5, is DAGVTQSPTHLIKTRGQQVTLRCSPKSGHDTVSWYQQALGQGPQFIFQYYEEEERQRGNFPDRFSGHQFPNYSSELNVNALLLGDSALYLCASSSLELVQETQYFGPGTRLLVL.

This clone was observed a few times. The chain links TRBV18 to TRBJ2-5; D not resolved. The V and J ends lost 5 bases and 1 base respectively, with 8 bases between them. The CDR3 has 13 residues. The germline CDR1 and CDR2 sequences are KGHSH and LQKENI. Written as DNA, the CDR3 is TGTGCCAGCTCAGCGGCAAGCCAAGAGACCCAGTACTTC. It yields the protein CASSAASQETQYF. The whole variable domain, filled in from reference TRBV18 and TRBJ2-5, reads NAGVMQNPRHLVRRRGQEARLRCSPMKGHSHVYWYRQLPEEGLKFMVYLQKENIIDESGMPKERFSAEFPKEGPSILRIQQVVRGDSAAYFCASSAASQETQYFGPGTRLLVL.

The CDR3 coding sequence is TGTGCCAGCAGCCAAGACATGGGACAGGGAGCCCTAGGTGGCTACACCTTC. Residues: CASSQDMGQGALGGYTF. The chain links TRBV4-2 to TRBJ1-2; 9 bases map to TRBD1. V dropped 0 bases and J dropped 7; count of bases not matched to a gene: 12. Germline V gene sequence: CDR1 LGHNA, CDR2 YNFKEQ. The CDR3 sequence is 17 residues long.

In regard to this clone: The DNA is omitted, as the CDR3 cannot be located on it reliably, and the CDR3 follows TCRdb's listing. The V call is TRBV19, the J call TRBJ2-6; TRBD1 reflects the table's D call only, with no check against the DNA. Inclusive of both ends, the CDR3 amounts to 18 amino acids. Germline-derived CDR1 and CDR2 are LNHDA and SQIVND (reference sequence). The CDR3 is CASSIDGTGVLRANVLTF.

The chain is built from TRBV24-1 and TRBJ1-6; perhaps TRBD1 as D (5 bases). Per the germline V gene, CDR1 is KGHDR and CDR2 is SFDVKD. V was cut by 4 bases and J by 7 bases, with 7 bases left in between. This CDR3 comprises 13 residues. This chain's CDR3 is CATSEAGNSPLHF. The CDR3 DNA is TGTGCCACCAGTGAGGCAGGGAATTCACCCCTCCACTTT.